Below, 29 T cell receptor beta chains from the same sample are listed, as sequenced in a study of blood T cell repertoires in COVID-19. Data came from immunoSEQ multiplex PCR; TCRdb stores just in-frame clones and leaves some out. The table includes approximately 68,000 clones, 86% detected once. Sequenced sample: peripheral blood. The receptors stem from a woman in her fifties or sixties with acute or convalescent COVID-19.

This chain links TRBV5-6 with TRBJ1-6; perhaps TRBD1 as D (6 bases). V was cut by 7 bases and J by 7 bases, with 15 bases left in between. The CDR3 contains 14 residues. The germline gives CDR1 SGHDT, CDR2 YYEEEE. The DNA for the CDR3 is TGTGCCAGCCGTCAAGGGGGTTCAAATTCACCCCTCCACTTT. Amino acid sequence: CASRQGGSNSPLHF.

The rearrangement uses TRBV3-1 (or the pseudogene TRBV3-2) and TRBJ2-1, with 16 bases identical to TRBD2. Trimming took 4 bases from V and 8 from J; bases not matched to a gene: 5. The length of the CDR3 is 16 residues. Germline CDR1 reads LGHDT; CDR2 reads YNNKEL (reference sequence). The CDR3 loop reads CASSLGLAGGPDEQFF. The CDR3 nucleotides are TGTGCCAGCAGCCTGGGACTAGCGGGGGGGCCCGATGAGCAGTTCTTC.

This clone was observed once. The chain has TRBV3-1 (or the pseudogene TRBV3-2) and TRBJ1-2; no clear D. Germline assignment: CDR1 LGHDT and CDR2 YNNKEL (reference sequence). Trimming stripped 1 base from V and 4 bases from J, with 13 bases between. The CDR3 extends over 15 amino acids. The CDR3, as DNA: TGTGCCAGCAGCCAAGGAGTGACGGAGCTCTATGGCTACACCTTC. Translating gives CASSQGVTELYGYTF.

The CDR3 DNA reads TGTGCCAGCAGCTGGGCAGGGGCGCGAGTCACCGGGGAGCTGTTTTTT. It translates to CASSWAGARVTGELFF. This chain links TRBV5-4 with TRBJ2-2; a possible D gene is TRBD1 (6 bases). CDR3 size: 16 residues. The V gene's germline CDR1 is SGHNT and CDR2 YYREEE (reference sequence). The V end was cut by 3 bases, the J end by 4 bases, with 16 bases between.

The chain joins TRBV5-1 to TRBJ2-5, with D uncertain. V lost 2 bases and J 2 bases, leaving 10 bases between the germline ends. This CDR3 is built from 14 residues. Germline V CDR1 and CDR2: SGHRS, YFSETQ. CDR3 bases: TGCGCCAGCAGCTTTCGGGTATCACAAGAGACCCAGTACTTC. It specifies CASSFRVSQETQYF.

In DNA form, the CDR3 reads TGTGCCAGCAGTCCCTACCCTCGACGCGGTGAGCAGTTCTTC. Its translation: CASSPYPRRGEQFF. The chain links TRBV27 to TRBJ2-1; D is unresolved. Trimming removed 5 bases from V and 9 bases from J, with 17 bases in between. CDR3 length: 14 residues. The V gene's germline CDR1 is MNHEY and CDR2 SMNVEV (reference sequence).

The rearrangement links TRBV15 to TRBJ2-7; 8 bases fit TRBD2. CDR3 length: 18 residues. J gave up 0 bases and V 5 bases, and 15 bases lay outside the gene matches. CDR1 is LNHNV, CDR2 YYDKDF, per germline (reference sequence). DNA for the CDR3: TGTGCCACCAGCGAGACCGGTGGCGGGGGGAGGAGCTCCTACGAGCAGTACTTC. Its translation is CATSETGGGGRSSYEQYF.

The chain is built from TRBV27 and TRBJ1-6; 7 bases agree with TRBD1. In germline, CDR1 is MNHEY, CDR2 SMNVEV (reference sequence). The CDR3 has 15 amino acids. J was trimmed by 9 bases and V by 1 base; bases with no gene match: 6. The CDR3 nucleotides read TGTGCCAGCAGTTTATTATCCAGGGGGAGTTCACCCCTCCACTTT. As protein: CASSLLSRGSSPLHF.

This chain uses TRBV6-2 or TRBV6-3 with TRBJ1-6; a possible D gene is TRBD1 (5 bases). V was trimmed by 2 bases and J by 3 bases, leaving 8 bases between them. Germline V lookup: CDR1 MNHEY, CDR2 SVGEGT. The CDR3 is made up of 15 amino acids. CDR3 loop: CASSYETVYNSPLHF. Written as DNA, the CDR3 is TGTGCCAGCAGTTACGAGACAGTCTATAATTCACCCCTCCACTTT.

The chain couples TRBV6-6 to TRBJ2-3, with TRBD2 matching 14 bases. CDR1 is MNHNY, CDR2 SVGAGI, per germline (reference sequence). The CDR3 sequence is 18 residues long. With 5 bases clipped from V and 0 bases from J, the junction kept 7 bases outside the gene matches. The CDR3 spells CASSPPGLAGVSTDTQYF. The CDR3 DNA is TGTGCCAGCAGTCCTCCGGGACTAGCGGGGGTTAGCACAGATACGCAGTATTTT.

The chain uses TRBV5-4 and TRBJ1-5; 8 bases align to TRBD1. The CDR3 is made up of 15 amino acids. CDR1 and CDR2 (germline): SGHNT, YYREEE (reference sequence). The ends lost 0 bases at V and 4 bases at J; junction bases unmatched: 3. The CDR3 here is CASSLGTGRNQPQHF. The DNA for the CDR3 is TGTGCCAGCAGCTTGGGGACAGGGAGGAATCAGCCCCAGCATTTT.

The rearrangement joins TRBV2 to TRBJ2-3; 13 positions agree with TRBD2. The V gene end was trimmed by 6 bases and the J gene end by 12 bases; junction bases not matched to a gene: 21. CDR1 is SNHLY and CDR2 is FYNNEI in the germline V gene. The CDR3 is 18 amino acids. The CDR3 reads CASSGTSGAAFTQRAQYF. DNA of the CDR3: TGTGCCAGCAGCGGGACTAGCGGGGCGGCTTTCACCCAGAGGGCACAGTATTTT. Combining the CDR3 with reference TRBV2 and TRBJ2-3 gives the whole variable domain EPEVTQTPSHQVTQMGQEVILRCVPISNHLYFYWYRQILGQKVEFLVSFYNNEISEKSEIFDDQFSVERPDGSNFTLKIRSTKLEDSAMYFCASSGTSGAAFTQRAQYFGPGTRLTVL.

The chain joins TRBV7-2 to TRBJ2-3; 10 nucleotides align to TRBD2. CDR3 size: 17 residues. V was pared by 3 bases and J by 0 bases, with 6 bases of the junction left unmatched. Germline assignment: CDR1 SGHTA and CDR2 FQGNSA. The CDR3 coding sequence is TGTGCCAGCAGCTTTGGGACTAGCGACCCTAGCACAGATACGCAGTATTTT. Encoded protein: CASSFGTSDPSTDTQYF.

The CDR3 region has the DNA TGTGCCAGCAGTGAGGCGCGGAACGATCAGCCCCAGCATTTT. Protein product: CASSEARNDQPQHF. The V and J genes are TRBV2 and TRBJ1-5; no reliable D call. Trimming pared 3 bases from V and 5 bases from J, leaving 11 bases between. The CDR3 has 14 amino acids. Germline-derived CDR1 and CDR2 are SNHLY and FYNNEI.

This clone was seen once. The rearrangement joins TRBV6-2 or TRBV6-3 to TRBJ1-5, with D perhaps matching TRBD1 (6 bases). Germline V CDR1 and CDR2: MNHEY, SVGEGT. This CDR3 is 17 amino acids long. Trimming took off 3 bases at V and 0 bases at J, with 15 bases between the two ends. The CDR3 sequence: CASSYGRGQYSNQPQHF. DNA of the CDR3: TGTGCCAGCAGTTATGGAAGAGGACAGTATAGCAATCAGCCCCAGCATTTT.

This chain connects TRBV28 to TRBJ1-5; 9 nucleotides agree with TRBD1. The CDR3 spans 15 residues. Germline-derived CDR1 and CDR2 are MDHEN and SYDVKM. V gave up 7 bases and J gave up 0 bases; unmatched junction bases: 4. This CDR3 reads CASKKQGASNQPQHF. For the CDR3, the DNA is TGTGCCAGCAAAAAACAGGGGGCTAGCAATCAGCCCCAGCATTTT. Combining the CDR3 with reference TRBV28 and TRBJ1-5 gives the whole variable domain DVKVTQSSRYLVKRTGEKVFLECVQDMDHENMFWYRQDPGLGLRLIYFSYDVKMKEKGDIPEGYSVSREKKERFSLILESASTNQTSMYLCASKKQGASNQPQHFGDGTRLSIL.

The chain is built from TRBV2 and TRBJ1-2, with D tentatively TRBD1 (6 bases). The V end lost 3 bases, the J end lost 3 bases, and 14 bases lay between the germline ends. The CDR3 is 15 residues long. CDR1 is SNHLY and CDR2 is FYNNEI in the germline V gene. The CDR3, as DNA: TGTGCCAGCAGTGAGGGCACAGGGTTGCACTATGGCTACACCTTC. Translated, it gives CASSEGTGLHYGYTF.

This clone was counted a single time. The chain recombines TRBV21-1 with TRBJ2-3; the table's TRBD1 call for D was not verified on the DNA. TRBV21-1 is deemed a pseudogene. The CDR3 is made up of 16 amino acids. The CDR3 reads CASSIPFQGGTDTQYF. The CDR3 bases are TGTGCCAGCAGCATTCCGTTCCAGGGTGGAACAGATACGCAGTATTTT.

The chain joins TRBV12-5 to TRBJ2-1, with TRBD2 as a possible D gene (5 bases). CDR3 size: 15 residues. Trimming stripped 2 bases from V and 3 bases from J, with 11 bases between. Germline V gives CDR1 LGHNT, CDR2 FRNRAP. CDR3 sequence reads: CASGLPEGDYNEQFF. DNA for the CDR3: TGTGCTAGTGGTTTGCCCGAGGGCGACTACAATGAGCAGTTCTTC.

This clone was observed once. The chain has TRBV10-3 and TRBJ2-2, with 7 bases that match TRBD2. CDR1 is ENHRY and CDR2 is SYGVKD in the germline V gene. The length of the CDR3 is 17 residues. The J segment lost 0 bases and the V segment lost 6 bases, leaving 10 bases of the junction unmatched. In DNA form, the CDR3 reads TGTGCCATCAGCCCGGGGAGGGGCGGGGCGAACACCGGGGAGCTGTTTTTT. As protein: CAISPGRGGANTGELFF.

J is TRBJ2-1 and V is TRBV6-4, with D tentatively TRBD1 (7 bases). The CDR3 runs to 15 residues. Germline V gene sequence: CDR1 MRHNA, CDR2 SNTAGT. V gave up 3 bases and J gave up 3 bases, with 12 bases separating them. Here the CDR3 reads CASSEQGGGYNEQFF. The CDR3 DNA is TGTGCCAGCAGTGAGCAGGGGGGAGGCTACAATGAGCAGTTCTTC.

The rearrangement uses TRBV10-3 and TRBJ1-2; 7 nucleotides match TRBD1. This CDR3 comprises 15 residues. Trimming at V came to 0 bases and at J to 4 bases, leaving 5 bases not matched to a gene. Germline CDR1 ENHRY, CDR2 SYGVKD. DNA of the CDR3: TGTGCCATCAGTGAGTCTCGGGACAGCCTCTATGGCTACACCTTC. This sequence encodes CAISESRDSLYGYTF.

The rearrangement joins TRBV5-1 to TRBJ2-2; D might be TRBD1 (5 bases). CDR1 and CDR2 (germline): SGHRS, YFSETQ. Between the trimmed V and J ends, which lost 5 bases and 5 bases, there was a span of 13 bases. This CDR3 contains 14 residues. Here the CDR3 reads CASSTIPGTGELFF. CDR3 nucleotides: TGCGCCAGCAGTACGATCCCAGGGACCGGGGAGCTGTTTTTT. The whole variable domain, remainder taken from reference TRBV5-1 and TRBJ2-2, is KAGVTQTPRYLIKTRGQQVTLSCSPISGHRSVSWYQQTPGQGLQFLFEYFSETQRNKGNFPGRFSGRQFSNSRSEMNVSTLELGDSALYLCASSTIPGTGELFFGEGSRLTVL.

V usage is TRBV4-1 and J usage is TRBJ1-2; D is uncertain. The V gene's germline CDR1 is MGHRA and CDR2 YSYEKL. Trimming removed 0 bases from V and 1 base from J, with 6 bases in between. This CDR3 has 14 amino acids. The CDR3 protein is CASSQETGNYGYTF. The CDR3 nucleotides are TGCGCCAGCAGCCAAGAAACGGGTAACTATGGCTACACCTTC.

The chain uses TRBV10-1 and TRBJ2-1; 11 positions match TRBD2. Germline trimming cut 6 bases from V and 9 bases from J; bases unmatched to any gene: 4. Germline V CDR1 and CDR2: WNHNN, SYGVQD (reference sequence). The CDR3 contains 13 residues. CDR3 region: CASSPSGGPEQFF. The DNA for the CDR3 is TGCGCCAGCAGCCCTAGCGGGGGGCCTGAGCAGTTCTTC.

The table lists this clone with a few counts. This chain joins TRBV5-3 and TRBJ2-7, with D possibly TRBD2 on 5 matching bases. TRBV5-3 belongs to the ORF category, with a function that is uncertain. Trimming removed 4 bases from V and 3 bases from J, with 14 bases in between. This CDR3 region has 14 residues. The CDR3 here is CARSPMGRVYEQYF. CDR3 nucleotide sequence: TGTGCCAGAAGCCCTATGGGGAGAGTCTACGAGCAGTACTTC.

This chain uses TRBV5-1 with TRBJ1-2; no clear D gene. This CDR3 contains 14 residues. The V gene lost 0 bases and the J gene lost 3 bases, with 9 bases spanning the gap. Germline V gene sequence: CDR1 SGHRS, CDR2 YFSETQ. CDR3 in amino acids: CASSLDVGDYGYTF. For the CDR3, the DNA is TGCGCCAGCAGCTTGGATGTCGGTGACTATGGCTACACCTTC.

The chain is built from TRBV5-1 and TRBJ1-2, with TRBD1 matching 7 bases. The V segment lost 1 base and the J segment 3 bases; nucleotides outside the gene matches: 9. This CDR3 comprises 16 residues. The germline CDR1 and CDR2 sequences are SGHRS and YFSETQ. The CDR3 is CASSLWWQGEDYGYTF. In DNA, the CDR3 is TGCGCCAGCAGCTTGTGGTGGCAGGGGGAAGACTATGGCTACACCTTC. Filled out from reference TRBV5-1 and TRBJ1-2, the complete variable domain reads KAGVTQTPRYLIKTRGQQVTLSCSPISGHRSVSWYQQTPGQGLQFLFEYFSETQRNKGNFPGRFSGRQFSNSRSEMNVSTLELGDSALYLCASSLWWQGEDYGYTFGSGTRLTVV.

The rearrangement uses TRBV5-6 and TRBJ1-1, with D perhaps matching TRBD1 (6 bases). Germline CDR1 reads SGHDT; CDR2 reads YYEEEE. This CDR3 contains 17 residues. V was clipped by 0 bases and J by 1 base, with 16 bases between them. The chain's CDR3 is CASSLGQGNIPNTEAFF. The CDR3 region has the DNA TGTGCCAGCAGCTTGGGGCAGGGGAATATCCCGAACACTGAAGCTTTCTTT.